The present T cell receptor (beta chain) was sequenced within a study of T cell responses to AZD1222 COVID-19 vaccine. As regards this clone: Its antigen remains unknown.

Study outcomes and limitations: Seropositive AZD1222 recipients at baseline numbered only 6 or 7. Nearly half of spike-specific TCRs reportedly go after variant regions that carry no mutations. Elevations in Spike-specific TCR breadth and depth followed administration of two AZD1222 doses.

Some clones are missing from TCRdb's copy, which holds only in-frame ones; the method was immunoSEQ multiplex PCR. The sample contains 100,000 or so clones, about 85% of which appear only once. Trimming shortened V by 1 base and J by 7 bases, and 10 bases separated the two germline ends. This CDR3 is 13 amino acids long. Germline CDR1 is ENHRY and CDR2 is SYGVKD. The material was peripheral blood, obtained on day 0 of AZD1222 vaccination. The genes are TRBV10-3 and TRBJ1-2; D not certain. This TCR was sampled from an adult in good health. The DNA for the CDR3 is TGTGCCATCAGTGAGTTTATATCGGCTGGCTACACCTTC. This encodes CAISEFISAGYTF.